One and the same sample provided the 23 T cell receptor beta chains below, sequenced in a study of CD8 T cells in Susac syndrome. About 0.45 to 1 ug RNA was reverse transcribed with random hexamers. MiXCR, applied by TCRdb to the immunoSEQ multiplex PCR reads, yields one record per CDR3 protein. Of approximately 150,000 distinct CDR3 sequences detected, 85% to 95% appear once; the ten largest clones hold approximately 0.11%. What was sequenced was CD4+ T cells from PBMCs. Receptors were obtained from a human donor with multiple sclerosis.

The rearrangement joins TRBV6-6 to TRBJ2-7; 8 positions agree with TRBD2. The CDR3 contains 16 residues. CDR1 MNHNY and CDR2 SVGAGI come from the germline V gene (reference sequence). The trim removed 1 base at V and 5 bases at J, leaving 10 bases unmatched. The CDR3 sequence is CASSYFEVAGSHEQYF. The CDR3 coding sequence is TGTGCCAGCAGTTACTTCGAGGTAGCGGGGTCCCACGAGCAGTACTTC.

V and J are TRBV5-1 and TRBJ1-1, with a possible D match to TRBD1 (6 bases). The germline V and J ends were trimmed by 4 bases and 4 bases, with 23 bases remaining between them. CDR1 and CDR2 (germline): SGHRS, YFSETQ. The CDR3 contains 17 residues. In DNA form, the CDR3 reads TGCGCCAGCAGCATACTATCGGACAGCCTTCTGCGCACTGAAGCTTTCTTT. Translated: CASSILSDSLLRTEAFF. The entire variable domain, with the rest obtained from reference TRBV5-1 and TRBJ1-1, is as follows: KAGVTQTPRYLIKTRGQQVTLSCSPISGHRSVSWYQQTPGQGLQFLFEYFSETQRNKGNFPGRFSGRQFSNSRSEMNVSTLELGDSALYLCASSILSDSLLRTEAFFGQGTRLTVV.

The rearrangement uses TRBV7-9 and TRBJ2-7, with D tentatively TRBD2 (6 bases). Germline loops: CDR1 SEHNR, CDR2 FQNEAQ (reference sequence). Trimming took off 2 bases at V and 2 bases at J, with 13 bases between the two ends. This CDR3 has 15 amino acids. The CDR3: CASSLTHGSAYEQYF. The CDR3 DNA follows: TGTGCCAGCAGCTTAACGCACGGGAGCGCCTACGAGCAGTACTTC. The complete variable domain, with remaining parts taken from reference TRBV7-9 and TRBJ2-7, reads DTGVSQNPRHKITKRGQNVTFRCDPISEHNRLYWYRQTLGQGPEFLTYFQNEAQLEKSRLLSDRFSAERPKGSFSTLEIQRTEQGDSAMYLCASSLTHGSAYEQYFGPGTRLTVT.

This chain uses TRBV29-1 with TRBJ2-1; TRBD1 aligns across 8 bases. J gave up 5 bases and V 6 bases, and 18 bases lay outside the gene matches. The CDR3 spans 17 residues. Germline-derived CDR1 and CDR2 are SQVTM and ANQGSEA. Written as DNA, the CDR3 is TGCAGCGTGAAACTTCTCAAATCGGGACAGGCGAACAATGAGCAGTTCTTC. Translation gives CSVKLLKSGQANNEQFF.

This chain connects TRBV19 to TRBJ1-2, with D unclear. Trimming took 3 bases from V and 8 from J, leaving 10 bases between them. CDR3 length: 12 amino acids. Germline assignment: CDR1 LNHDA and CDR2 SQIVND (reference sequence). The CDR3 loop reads CASSIVSRGYTF. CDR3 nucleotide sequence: TGTGCCAGTAGTATTGTATCGCGGGGCTACACCTTC.

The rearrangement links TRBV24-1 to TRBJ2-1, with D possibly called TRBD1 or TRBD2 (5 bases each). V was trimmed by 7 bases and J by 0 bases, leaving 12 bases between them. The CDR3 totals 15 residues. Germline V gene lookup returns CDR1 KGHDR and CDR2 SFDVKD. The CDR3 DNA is TGTGCCACCAGCCGTTGGGGGAGCTCCTACAATGAGCAGTTCTTC. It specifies CATSRWGSSYNEQFF.

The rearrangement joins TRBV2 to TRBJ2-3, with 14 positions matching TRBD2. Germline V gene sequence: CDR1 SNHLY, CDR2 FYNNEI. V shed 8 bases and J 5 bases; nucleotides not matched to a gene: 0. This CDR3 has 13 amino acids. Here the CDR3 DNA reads TGTGCCAGCGGGACTAGCGGGGGAGATACGCAGTATTTT. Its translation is CASGTSGGDTQYF. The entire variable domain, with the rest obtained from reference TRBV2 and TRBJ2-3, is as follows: EPEVTQTPSHQVTQMGQEVILRCVPISNHLYFYWYRQILGQKVEFLVSFYNNEISEKSEIFDDQFSVERPDGSNFTLKIRSTKLEDSAMYFCASGTSGGDTQYFGPGTRLTVL.

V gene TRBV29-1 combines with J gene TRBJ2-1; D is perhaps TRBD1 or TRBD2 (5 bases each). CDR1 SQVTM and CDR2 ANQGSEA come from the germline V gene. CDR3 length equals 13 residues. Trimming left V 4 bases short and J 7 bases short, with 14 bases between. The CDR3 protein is CSVVAGAGNEQFF. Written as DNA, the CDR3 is TGCAGCGTTGTGGCCGGGGCTGGTAATGAGCAGTTCTTC.

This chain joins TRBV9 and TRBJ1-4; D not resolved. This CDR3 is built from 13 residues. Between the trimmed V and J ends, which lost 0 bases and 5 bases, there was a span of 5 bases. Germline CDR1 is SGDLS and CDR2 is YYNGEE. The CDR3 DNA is TGTGCCAGCAGCGTAGCTGGGAATGAAAAACTGTTTTTT. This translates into CASSVAGNEKLFF. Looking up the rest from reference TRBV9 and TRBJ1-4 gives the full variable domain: DSGVTQTPKHLITATGQRVTLRCSPRSGDLSVYWYQQSLDQGLQFLIQYYNGEERAKGNILERFSAQQFPDLHSELNLSSLELGDSALYFCASSVAGNEKLFFGSGTQLSVL.

The CDR3 is CAWSSWGNTEAFF. The CDR3 DNA is TGTGCCTGGAGTTCCTGGGGGAACACTGAAGCTTTCTTT. V and J are TRBV30 and TRBJ1-1; D call uncertain. Per germline, CDR1 GTSNPN and CDR2 SVGIG (reference sequence). Trimming left V 2 bases short and J 1 base short, with 8 bases between. The CDR3 has 13 residues.

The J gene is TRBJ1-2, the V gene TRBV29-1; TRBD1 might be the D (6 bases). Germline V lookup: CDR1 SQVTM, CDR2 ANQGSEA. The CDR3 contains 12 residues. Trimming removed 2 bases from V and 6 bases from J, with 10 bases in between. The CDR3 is CSVETGTNGYTF. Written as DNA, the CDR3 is TGCAGCGTTGAAACAGGGACGAATGGCTACACCTTC.

CDR3 sequence: CASSPGGGPPWQYF. DNA of the CDR3: TGTGCCAGCAGCCCCGGCGGGGGGCCCCCCTGGCAGTACTTC. The chain carries TRBV7-9 and TRBJ2-7; 8 nucleotides align to TRBD2. Trimming cost V 5 bases and J 9 bases; bases outside gene matches: 12. The CDR3 length is 14 residues. CDR1 is SEHNR, CDR2 FQNEAQ, per germline (reference sequence). The full variable domain, completed using reference TRBV7-9 and TRBJ2-7, is DTGVSQNPRHKITKRGQNVTFRCDPISEHNRLYWYRQTLGQGPEFLTYFQNEAQLEKSRLLSDRFSAERPKGSFSTLEIQRTEQGDSAMYLCASSPGGGPPWQYFGPGTRLTVT.

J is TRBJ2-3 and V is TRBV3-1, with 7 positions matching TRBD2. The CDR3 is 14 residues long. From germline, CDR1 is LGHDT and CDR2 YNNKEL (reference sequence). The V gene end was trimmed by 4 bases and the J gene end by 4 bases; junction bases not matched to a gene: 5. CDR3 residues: CASSRGGRSDTQYF. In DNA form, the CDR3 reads TGTGCCAGCAGCCGTGGCGGGAGATCAGATACGCAGTATTTT.

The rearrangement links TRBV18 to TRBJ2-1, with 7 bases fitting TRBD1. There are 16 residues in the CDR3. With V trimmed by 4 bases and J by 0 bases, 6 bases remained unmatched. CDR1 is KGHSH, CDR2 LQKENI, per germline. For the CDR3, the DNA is TGTGCCAGCTCACGATCGGGACAGAGCTCCTACAATGAGCAGTTCTTC. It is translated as CASSRSGQSSYNEQFF.

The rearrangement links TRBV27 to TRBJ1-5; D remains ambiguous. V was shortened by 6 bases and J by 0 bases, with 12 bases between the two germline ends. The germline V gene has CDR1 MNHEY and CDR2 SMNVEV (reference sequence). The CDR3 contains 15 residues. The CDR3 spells CASREYDNSNQPQHF. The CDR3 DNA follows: TGTGCCAGCAGGGAATACGACAATAGCAATCAGCCCCAGCATTTT.

CDR3 sequence: CASSLNRGTGSDEQFF. In nucleotides, the CDR3 is TGTGCCAGCAGCTTAAATCGGGGCACAGGGAGCGATGAGCAGTTCTTC. The rearrangement joins TRBV7-9 to TRBJ2-1, with D possibly matching TRBD1 (6 bases). CDR3 size: 16 residues. The germline CDR1 and CDR2 sequences are SEHNR and FQNEAQ (reference sequence). Trimming left V 2 bases short and J 8 bases short, with 19 bases between.

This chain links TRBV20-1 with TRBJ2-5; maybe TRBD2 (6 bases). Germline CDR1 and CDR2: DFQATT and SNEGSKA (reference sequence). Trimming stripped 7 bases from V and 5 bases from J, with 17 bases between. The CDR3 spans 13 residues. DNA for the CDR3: TGCAGTGGAAATCGGGGGATCGGGGAGACCCAGTACTTC. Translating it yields CSGNRGIGETQYF.

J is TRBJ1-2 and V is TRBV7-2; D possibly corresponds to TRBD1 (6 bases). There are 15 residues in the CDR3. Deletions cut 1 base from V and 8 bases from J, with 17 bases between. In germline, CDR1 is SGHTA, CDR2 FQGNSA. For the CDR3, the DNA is TGTGCCAGCAGCTTAGGTCCGGGGGGGGCGCAAGGCTACACCTTC. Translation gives CASSLGPGGAQGYTF.

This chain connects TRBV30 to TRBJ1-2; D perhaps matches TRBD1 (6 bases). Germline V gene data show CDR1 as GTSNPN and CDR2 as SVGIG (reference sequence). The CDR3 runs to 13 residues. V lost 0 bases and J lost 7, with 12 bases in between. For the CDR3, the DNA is TGTGCCTGGAGTGTACGGGACATCTCTGGCTACACCTTC. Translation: CAWSVRDISGYTF.

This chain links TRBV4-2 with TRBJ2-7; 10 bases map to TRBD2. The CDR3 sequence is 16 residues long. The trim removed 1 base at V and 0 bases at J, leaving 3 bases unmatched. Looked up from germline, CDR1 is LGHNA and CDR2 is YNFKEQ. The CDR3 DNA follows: TGTGCCAGCAGCCAAGTAGGGACTAGCGCCTCCTACGAGCAGTACTTC. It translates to CASSQVGTSASYEQYF.

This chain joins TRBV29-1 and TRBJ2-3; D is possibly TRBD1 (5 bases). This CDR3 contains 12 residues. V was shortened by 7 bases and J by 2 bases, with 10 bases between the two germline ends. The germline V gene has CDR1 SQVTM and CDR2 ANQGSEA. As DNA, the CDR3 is TGCAGCGGGACACCCATCACAGATACGCAGTATTTT. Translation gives CSGTPITDTQYF.

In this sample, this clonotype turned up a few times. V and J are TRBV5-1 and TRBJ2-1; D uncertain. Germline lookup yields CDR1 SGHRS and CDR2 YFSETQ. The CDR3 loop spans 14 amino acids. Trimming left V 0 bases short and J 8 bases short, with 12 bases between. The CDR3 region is CASSLVVSPYEQFF. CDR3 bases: TGCGCCAGCAGCTTGGTCGTTAGCCCCTATGAGCAGTTCTTC.

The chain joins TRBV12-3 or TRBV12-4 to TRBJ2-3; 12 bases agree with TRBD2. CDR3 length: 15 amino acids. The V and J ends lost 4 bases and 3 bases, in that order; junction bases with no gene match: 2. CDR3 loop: CASSYGTSGTDTQYF. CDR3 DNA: TGTGCCAGCAGTTATGGGACTAGCGGGACAGATACGCAGTATTTT.